The 32 T cell receptor beta chains listed next were all sequenced from one sample in a study. MiXCR, applied by TCRdb to the 5' RACE reads, yields one record per CDR3 protein. This table holds some 54,000 distinct CDR3 sequences, over 15% found once. The sequencing sample was made of naive CD4+ T cells sorted from blood. The subset denotes: naive CD4+ T cells, CD4+CD45RA+CD25-. These receptors were taken from a female donor with breast cancer.

The sample holds many counts of this clonotype. This chain joins TRBV20-1 and TRBJ2-7; D gene ambiguous. The CDR3 runs 14 residues. V was pared by 3 bases and J by 6 bases, with 18 bases between. Germline assignment: CDR1 DFQATT and CDR2 SNEGSKA (reference sequence). This CDR3 is CSASPLLTVAEQYF. The DNA for the CDR3 is TGCAGTGCTAGCCCACTTCTGACCGTAGCCGAGCAGTACTTC.

This clonotype has at least ten counts. This rearrangement joins TRBV6-2 or TRBV6-3 to TRBJ1-2, with D possibly being TRBD1 (5 bases). The germline V and J ends were trimmed by 4 bases and 2 bases, with 17 bases remaining between them. There are 16 residues in the CDR3. Per germline, CDR1 MNHEY and CDR2 SVGEGT. CDR3 protein: CASSFLGRGANYGYTF. The CDR3 DNA is TGTGCCAGCAGTTTCCTAGGGAGGGGAGCGAACTATGGCTACACCTTC.

This clonotype was counted between two and nine times. This rearrangement joins TRBV7-9 to TRBJ2-2; no reliable D call. V was shortened by 1 base and J by 3 bases, with 15 bases between the two germline ends. Germline V lookup: CDR1 SEHNR, CDR2 FQNEAQ (reference sequence). The CDR3 has 17 residues. The CDR3 sequence is CASSLGLWVTHTGELFF. The CDR3 DNA follows: TGTGCCAGCAGCTTAGGATTGTGGGTCACTCACACCGGGGAGCTGTTTTTT. Drawing the rest from reference TRBV7-9 and TRBJ2-2, the complete variable domain is DTGVSQNPRHKITKRGQNVTFRCDPISEHNRLYWYRQTLGQGPEFLTYFQNEAQLEKSRLLSDRFSAERPKGSFSTLEIQRTEQGDSAMYLCASSLGLWVTHTGELFFGEGSRLTVL.

This rearrangement joins TRBV7-2 to TRBJ2-1; the D is unclear. Germline CDR1 and CDR2: SGHTA and FQGNSA. Deletions cut 5 bases from V and 7 bases from J, with 9 bases between. The CDR3 has 12 residues. This CDR3 reads CASSPMRNEQFF. The CDR3 DNA is TGTGCCAGCAGCCCCATGAGGAATGAGCAGTTCTTC.

The genes are TRBV6-5 and TRBJ2-1; 7 bases are shared with TRBD2. The CDR3 sequence is 18 residues long. Looked up from germline, CDR1 is MNHEY and CDR2 is SVGAGI. V lost 6 bases and J lost 3; bases outside the gene matches: 17. The CDR3 sequence: CASRRRASGNSVYNEQFF. The CDR3 DNA sequence: TGTGCCAGCAGGAGACGGGCTAGCGGCAACTCCGTCTACAATGAGCAGTTCTTC.

The genes are TRBV5-1 and TRBJ2-7, with D maybe TRBD2 (6 bases). The CDR3 has 15 amino acids. V lost 4 bases and J lost 2, with 16 bases in between. Germline assignment: CDR1 SGHRS and CDR2 YFSETQ. CDR3: CASSPLAPGAYEQYF. Written as DNA, the CDR3 is TGCGCCAGCAGCCCGCTCGCGCCGGGGGCCTACGAGCAGTACTTC.

This clonotype was observed a few times. V is TRBV20-1 and J is TRBJ2-1; D gene ambiguous. The germline V gene encodes CDR1 DFQATT and CDR2 SNEGSKA (reference sequence). The CDR3 extends over 12 amino acids. V was shortened by 4 bases and J by 7 bases, with 11 bases between the two germline ends. CDR3 sequence: CSATVGSNEQFF. CDR3 in DNA: TGCAGTGCTACTGTCGGGTCTAATGAGCAGTTCTTC.

This chain connects TRBV12-3 or TRBV12-4 to TRBJ1-3; D unclear. The CDR3 consists of 13 residues. Trimming removed 6 bases at V and 0 bases at J, with 6 bases between. CDR3 protein: CASSKASGNTIYF. The CDR3 DNA follows: TGTGCCAGCAGCAAAGCCTCTGGAAACACCATATATTTT.

This clonotype has just a few counts. CDR3 region: CASSNSDYGYTF. The CDR3 DNA sequence: TGTGCCAGCAGTAATTCAGACTATGGCTACACCTTC. The gene calls are TRBV12-3 or TRBV12-4 and TRBJ1-2; no firm D call. Trimming shortened V by 5 bases and J by 3 bases, and 7 bases separated the two germline ends. The CDR3 spans 12 residues.

As for this clonotype: The CDR3 end shows no conserved phenylalanine or tryptophan, and so a read error is likely. V and J are TRBV11-2 and TRBJ1-5; D is undetermined. The CDR3 consists of 13 residues. The germline V gene has CDR1 SGHAT and CDR2 FQNNGV. Between the trimmed V and J ends, which lost 1 base and 6 bases, there was a span of 7 bases. This chain's CDR3 is CASSLVRSQPQHL. The CDR3 DNA is TGTGCCAGCAGCTTAGTGCGTAGTCAGCCCCAGCATCTT.

A note on this clonotype: One end of the junction does not line up with germline, which may come from a read error. The J gene is TRBJ2-1, the V gene TRBV7-2; 7 bases line up with TRBD2. CDR1 is SGHTA and CDR2 is FQGNSA in the germline V gene. The CDR3 contains 14 residues. In nucleotides, the CDR3 is TGTGCTAGCAGCCCACGGACTAGGCCAGGAGAGCAGTTCTTC. As protein: CASSPRTRPGEQFF.

This clonotype showed up just a few times. This chain links TRBV28 with TRBJ1-1; D unresolved. V was trimmed by 7 bases and J by 1 base, leaving 10 bases between them. Germline V gives CDR1 MDHEN, CDR2 SYDVKM. The CDR3 contains 13 residues. The CDR3: CASKGPWNTEAFF. DNA for the CDR3: TGTGCCAGCAAAGGACCCTGGAACACTGAAGCTTTCTTT.

This clonotype was counted many times. V usage is TRBV20-1 and J usage is TRBJ2-7, with 10 bases lining up with TRBD1. CDR3 size: 13 residues. J lost 3 bases, V lost 6 bases, and 5 bases had no gene match. Germline CDR1 DFQATT, CDR2 SNEGSKA (reference sequence). The CDR3 nucleotides read TGCAGTGCGGCGGGACAGGGGAGCTACGAGCAGTACTTC. Encoded protein: CSAAGQGSYEQYF.

The table lists this clonotype with a count of one. The J gene is TRBJ1-1, the V gene TRBV20-1; D perhaps matches TRBD1 (6 bases). The germline CDR1 and CDR2 sequences are DFQATT and SNEGSKA (reference sequence). V was trimmed by 6 bases and J by 1 base, leaving 18 bases between them. CDR3 size: 15 residues. CDR3 coding DNA: TGCAGTGCCGCCGGGGGCCGTGGAGAGAACACTGAAGCTTTCTTT. Translating gives CSAAGGRGENTEAFF.

This clonotype was picked up many times. This chain connects TRBV12-3 or TRBV12-4 to TRBJ1-2, with D tentatively TRBD1 (6 bases). V was clipped by 5 bases and J by 4 bases, with 11 bases between them. This CDR3 is built from 13 residues. CDR3 sequence reads: CASSRRQAYGYTF. The CDR3 nucleotides are TGTGCCAGCAGTAGAAGACAGGCCTATGGCTACACCTTC.

Worth noting for this clonotype: A much more abundant neighbour one base away suggests this may be a read error. The chain joins TRBV6-5 to TRBJ2-3; D gene uncertain. The CDR3 has 14 residues. CDR1 and CDR2 from the germline V gene are MNHEY and SVGAGI. CDR3 sequence: CASSWRGYTDAQYF. The CDR3 region has the DNA TGTGCCAGCAGTTGGCGAGGCTACACAGATGCGCAGTATTTT.

This clonotype was detected only a few times. The chain joins TRBV2 to TRBJ1-6, with D possibly matching TRBD1 (5 bases). Germline CDR1 is SNHLY and CDR2 is FYNNEI. This CDR3 has 14 amino acids. Trimming left V 6 bases short and J 10 bases short, with 16 bases between. CDR3 nucleotide sequence: TGTGCCAGCAGGTACACCGGGGGAAGCTCACCCCTCCACTTT. Its protein product is CASRYTGGSSPLHF.

The V gene is TRBV12-3 or TRBV12-4, the J gene TRBJ1-6, with D uncertain. This CDR3 contains 16 residues. Trimming removed 1 base at V and 4 bases at J, with 11 bases between. CDR3 nucleotides: TGTGCCAGCAGTTTAGGCGGACGGAATTATAATTCACCCCTCCACTTT. Protein sequence: CASSLGGRNYNSPLHF.

This clonotype was seen more than once but under ten times. The rearrangement joins TRBV6-2 or TRBV6-3 to TRBJ2-5; D unclear. In germline, CDR1 is MNHEY, CDR2 SVGEGT. There are 17 residues in the CDR3. V lost 4 bases, J lost 1 base, and 19 bases lay in between. The chain's CDR3 is CASSSHLGRRFQETQYF. CDR3 DNA sequence: TGTGCCAGCAGTTCGCACTTAGGAAGAAGGTTCCAAGAGACCCAGTACTTC.

This clonotype was counted between two and nine times. This rearrangement joins TRBV6-5 to TRBJ1-2; 12 bases match TRBD1. The CDR3 runs 17 residues. Losses at the gene ends were 8 bases for V and 6 bases for J; bases not matched to a gene: 16. Germline values: CDR1 MNHEY, CDR2 SVGAGI. The CDR3: CASSIRLGQGARHGYTF. The CDR3 DNA follows: TGTGCCAGCTCCATAAGATTGGGACAGGGGGCGCGCCATGGCTACACCTTC.

The CDR3 sequence: CASSPDVRSGNTIYF. The CDR3, as DNA: TGTGCCAGCTCCCCGGACGTTCGCTCTGGAAACACCATATATTTT. This chain uses TRBV18 with TRBJ1-3; no clear D. The CDR3 is 15 amino acids. Trimming removed 6 bases from V and 0 bases from J, with 12 bases in between. In germline, CDR1 is KGHSH, CDR2 LQKENI.

The gene calls are TRBV5-1 and TRBJ1-2; D gene uncertain. Germline CDR1 reads SGHRS; CDR2 reads YFSETQ. Trimming left V 4 bases short and J 5 bases short, with 15 bases between. The CDR3 is 14 residues long. The CDR3 nucleotides read TGCGCCAGCAGCAAATCAACGAGGGAATATGGCTACACCTTC. Residues: CASSKSTREYGYTF. Full variable domain (rest looked up from reference TRBV5-1 and TRBJ1-2): KAGVTQTPRYLIKTRGQQVTLSCSPISGHRSVSWYQQTPGQGLQFLFEYFSETQRNKGNFPGRFSGRQFSNSRSEMNVSTLELGDSALYLCASSKSTREYGYTFGSGTRLTVV.

This clonotype was observed a few times. The V gene is TRBV24-1, the J gene TRBJ2-1, with 9 bases that match TRBD2. The CDR3 is 17 amino acids. V gave up 2 bases and J gave up 9 bases; unmatched junction bases: 13. CDR1 is KGHDR, CDR2 SFDVKD, per germline. In DNA form, the CDR3 reads TGTGCCACCAGTGATTCCTGGGAGCGGGAGGAGGCGGCTGAGCAGTTCTTC. Translated, it gives CATSDSWEREEAAEQFF.

As regards this clonotype: This may stem from a read error, because a much larger clone lies one nucleotide away. Since no conserved phenylalanine or tryptophan closes the CDR3, a read error is the likely cause. The chain recombines TRBV5-1 with TRBJ2-3, with 7 bases matching TRBD2. Germline assignment: CDR1 SGHRS and CDR2 YFSETQ. The CDR3 is 14 residues long. J gave up 0 bases and V 2 bases, and 0 bases lay outside the gene matches. The CDR3 sequence: CASSFSGSTDTQYS. The CDR3 DNA follows: TGCGCCAGCAGCTTTAGCGGGAGCACAGATACGCAGTATTCT.

This chain connects TRBV20-1 to TRBJ1-6; 7 bases line up with TRBD1. Germline V gene lookup returns CDR1 DFQATT and CDR2 SNEGSKA (reference sequence). The CDR3 extends over 16 amino acids. V was pared by 3 bases and J by 8 bases, with 13 bases of the junction left unmatched. As DNA, the CDR3 is TGCAGTGCTAGGAGCCCTCGGACAGGAGGCCATTCACCCCTCCACTTT. Protein: CSARSPRTGGHSPLHF.

This clonotype has at least ten counts. The CDR3 sequence is CASTAGTRNSPLHF. The CDR3 DNA reads TGTGCCAGCACTGCCGGGACCCGAAATTCACCCCTCCACTTT. This chain joins TRBV12-3 or TRBV12-4 and TRBJ1-6; maybe TRBD1 (5 bases). V was shortened by 7 bases and J by 7 bases, with 14 bases between the two germline ends. This CDR3 spans 14 amino acids.

This clonotype came up many times. The genes are TRBV5-1 and TRBJ2-1, with unresolved D. The V gene's germline CDR1 is SGHRS and CDR2 YFSETQ. The CDR3 extends over 13 amino acids. With 0 bases removed from V and 4 bases from J, the gap between germline ends came to 5 bases. CDR3: CASSLEPYNEQFF. The CDR3, as DNA: TGCGCCAGCAGCTTGGAACCATACAATGAGCAGTTCTTC.

The chain carries TRBV3-1 and TRBJ1-1, with 9 positions matching TRBD1. The CDR3 covers 13 residues. Germline values: CDR1 LGHDT, CDR2 YNNKEL (reference sequence). Trimming removed 6 bases from V and 1 base from J; junction bases left unmatched: 0. CDR3 region: CASRQGANTEAFF. CDR3 bases: TGTGCCAGCAGACAGGGGGCGAACACTGAAGCTTTCTTT.

This clonotype occurred many times. J is TRBJ2-5 and V is TRBV5-1; D gene uncertain. This CDR3 is built from 14 residues. The germline V gene encodes CDR1 SGHRS and CDR2 YFSETQ. The germline V and J ends were trimmed by 0 bases and 0 bases, with 6 bases remaining between them. The CDR3 sequence is CASSLVADQETQYF. The CDR3 region has the DNA TGCGCCAGCAGCTTGGTGGCAGACCAAGAGACCCAGTACTTC.

V and J are TRBV5-1 and TRBJ1-1; TRBD1 is a possible D gene (5 bases). The V end lost 4 bases, the J end lost 1 base, and 14 bases lay between the germline ends. Germline V CDR1 and CDR2: SGHRS, YFSETQ. This CDR3 is built from 15 residues. CDR3 protein: CASSRSAGSNTEAFF. The CDR3 region has the DNA TGCGCCAGCAGCAGGTCGGCAGGGTCGAACACTGAAGCTTTCTTT.

This clonotype appeared a few times. This sequence joins TRBV20-1 and TRBJ2-2; 8 bases are shared with TRBD1. The CDR3 spans 15 residues. From germline, CDR1 is DFQATT and CDR2 SNEGSKA (reference sequence). After removal of 1 base from V and 5 bases from J, the junction contained 6 bases not matched to a gene. The CDR3 DNA is TGCAGTGCTAGAGGAACAGGGGGAGGAACCGGGGAGCTGTTTTTT. Translating gives CSARGTGGGTGELFF.

Worth noting for this clonotype: The final CDR3 position lacks the conserved phenylalanine or tryptophan, pointing to a likely read error. The CDR3 DNA reads TGCGCCAGCAGCCAATCAGGGGAACCCACAGATACGCAGTATTCT. Translated, it gives CASSQSGEPTDTQYS. This sequence joins TRBV4-3 and TRBJ2-3; perhaps TRBD1 as D (6 bases). The CDR3 extends over 15 amino acids. Per the germline V gene, CDR1 is LGHNA and CDR2 is YSLEER. V gave up 2 bases and J gave up 2 bases, with 11 bases separating them.